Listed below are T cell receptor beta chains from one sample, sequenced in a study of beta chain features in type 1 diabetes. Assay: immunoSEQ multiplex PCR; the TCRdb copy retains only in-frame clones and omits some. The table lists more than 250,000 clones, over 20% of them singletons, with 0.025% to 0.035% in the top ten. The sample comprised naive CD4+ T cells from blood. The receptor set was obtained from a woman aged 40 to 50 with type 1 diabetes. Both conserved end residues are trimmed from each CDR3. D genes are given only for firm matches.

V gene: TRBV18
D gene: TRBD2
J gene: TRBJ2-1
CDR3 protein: ASSPGLLAGNEQF

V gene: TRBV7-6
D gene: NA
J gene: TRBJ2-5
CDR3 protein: ASSLERETQY

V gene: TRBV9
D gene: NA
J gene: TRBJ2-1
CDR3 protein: ASSVVASNEQF

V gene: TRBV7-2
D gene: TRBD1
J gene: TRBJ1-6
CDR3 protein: ASSLESRGDSPLH

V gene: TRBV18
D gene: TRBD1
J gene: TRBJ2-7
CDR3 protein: ASSLNPPDRVGREQY

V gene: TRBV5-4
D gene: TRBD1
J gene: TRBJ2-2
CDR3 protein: ASSWDGTGNTGELF

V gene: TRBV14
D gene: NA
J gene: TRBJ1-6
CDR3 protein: ASSQGLMDLH

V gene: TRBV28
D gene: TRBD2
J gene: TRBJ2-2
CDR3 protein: ASRPGTTNTGELF

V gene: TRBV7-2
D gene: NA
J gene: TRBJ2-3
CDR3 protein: ASSLSAADTQY

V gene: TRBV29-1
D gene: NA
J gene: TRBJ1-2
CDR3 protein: SAHRAGDYGYT

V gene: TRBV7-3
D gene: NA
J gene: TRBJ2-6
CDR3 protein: ASSSGGGPGANVLT

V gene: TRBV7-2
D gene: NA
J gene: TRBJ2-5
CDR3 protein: ASSLRTAQETQY

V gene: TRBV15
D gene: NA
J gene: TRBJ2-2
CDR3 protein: ATSPTADTGELF

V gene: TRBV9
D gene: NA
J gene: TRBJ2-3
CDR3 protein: ASSVAPRSTDTQY

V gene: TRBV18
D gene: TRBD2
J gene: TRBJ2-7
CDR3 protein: ASSPAAGEPY

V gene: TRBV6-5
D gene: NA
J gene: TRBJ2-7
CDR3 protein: ASSYYRTAYEQY

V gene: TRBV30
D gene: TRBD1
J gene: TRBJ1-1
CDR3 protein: ASSVLAGGSTEAF

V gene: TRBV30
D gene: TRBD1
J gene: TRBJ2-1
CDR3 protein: AWKKQGYNEQF

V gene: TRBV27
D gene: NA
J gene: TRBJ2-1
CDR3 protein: ASSLPWGDEQF

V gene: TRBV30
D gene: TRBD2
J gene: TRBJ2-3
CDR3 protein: AWSPAGTYYGQGGGVGSTQY

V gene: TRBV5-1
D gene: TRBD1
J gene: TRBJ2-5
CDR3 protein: ASHDTGVETQY

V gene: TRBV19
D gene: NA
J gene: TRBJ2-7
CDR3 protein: ASSPSRDRAGYEQY

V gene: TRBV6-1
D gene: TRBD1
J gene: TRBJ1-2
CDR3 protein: ASSESGTGLFLNYGYT

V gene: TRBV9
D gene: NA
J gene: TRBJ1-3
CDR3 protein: ASSTPTSGNTIY

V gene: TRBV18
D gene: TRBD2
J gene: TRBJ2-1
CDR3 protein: ASSPIREGNNEQF

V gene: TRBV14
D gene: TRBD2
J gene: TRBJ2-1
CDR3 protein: ASSRRSGPNNEQF

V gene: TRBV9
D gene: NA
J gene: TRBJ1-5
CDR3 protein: ASSVGSSGNQPQH

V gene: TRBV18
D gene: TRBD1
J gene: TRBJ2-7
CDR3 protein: ASSPPLGTGGINEQY

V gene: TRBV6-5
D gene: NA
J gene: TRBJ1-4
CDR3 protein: ASGAQGILGKLF

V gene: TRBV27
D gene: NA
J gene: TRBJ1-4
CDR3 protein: ASRAQTVEKLF

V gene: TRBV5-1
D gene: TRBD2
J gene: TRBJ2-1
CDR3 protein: ASSSQSGTSGINEQF

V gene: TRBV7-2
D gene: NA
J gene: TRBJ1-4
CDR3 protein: ASTSQAHNEKLF

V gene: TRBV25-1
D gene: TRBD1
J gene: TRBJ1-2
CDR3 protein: ASSWDSWSGYT

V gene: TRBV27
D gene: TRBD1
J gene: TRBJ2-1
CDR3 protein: ASSPFPGLAQGNEQF

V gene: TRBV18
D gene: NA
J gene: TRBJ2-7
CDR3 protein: ASSPGIRSYEQY

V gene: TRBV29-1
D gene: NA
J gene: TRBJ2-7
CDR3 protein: SVEEGREQY

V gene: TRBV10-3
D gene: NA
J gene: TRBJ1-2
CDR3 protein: AITAGSNYGYT

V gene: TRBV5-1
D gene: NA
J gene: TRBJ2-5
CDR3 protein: ASSFRETQY

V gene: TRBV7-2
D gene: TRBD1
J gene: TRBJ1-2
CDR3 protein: ASSPRTGNDYGYT

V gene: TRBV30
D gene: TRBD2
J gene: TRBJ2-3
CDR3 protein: AWSTYSGTSTDTQY

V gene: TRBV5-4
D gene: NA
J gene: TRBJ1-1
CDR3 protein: ASSGRSDTEAF

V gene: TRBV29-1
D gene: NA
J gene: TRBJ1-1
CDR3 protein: SVEGGSNTEAF

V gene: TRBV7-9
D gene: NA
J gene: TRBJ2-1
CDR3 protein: ASTPFENEQF

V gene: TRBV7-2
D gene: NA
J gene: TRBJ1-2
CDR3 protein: ASSSLDATDFYGYT

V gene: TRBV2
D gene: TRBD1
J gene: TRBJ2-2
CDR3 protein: ASKGQGGFGELF

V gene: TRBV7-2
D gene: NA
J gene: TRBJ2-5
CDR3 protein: ASSVVGAAQETQY

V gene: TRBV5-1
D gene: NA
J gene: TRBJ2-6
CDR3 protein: ASSLTVSGANVLT